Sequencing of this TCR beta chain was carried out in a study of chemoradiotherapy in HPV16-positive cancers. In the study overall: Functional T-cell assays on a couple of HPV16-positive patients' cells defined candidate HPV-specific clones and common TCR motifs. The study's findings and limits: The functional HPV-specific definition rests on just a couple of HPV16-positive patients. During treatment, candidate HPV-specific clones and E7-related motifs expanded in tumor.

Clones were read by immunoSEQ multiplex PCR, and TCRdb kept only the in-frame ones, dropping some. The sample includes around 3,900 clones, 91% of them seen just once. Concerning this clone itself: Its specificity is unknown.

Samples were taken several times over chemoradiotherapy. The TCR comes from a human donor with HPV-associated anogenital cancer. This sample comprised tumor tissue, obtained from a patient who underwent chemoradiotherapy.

CDR3 region: CARSYRNGQGEERNTEAFF. The CDR3 bases are TGTGCCAGAAGCTACCGCAACGGACAGGGGGAAGAAAGGAACACTGAAGCTTTCTTT. V is TRBV5-3 and J is TRBJ1-1; 10 bases line up with TRBD1. TRBV5-3 is an open reading frame whose function is uncertain. J gave up 1 base and V 3 bases, and 15 bases lay outside the gene matches. CDR3 length: 19 amino acids.